A single sample gave rise to the 26 T cell receptor beta chains below, sequenced in a study of T cells in Graves' hyperthyroidism and ophthalmopathy. RNA transcripts yielded amplified TCR beta CDR3 regions. HTBI primers drove first-round RT-PCR of the TCR CDR3. TCRdb independently ran MiXCR on the multiplex PCR reads; one entry per CDR3 protein. The sample lists hundreds of thousands of distinct CDR3 sequences, roughly 14% occurring once. Material for sequencing was blood. The receptors originated from a young woman with Graves' hyperthyroidism.

This clonotype has at least ten counts. This chain links TRBV5-1 with TRBJ1-1; D uncertain. Germline CDR1 and CDR2: SGHRS and YFSETQ. The CDR3 consists of 15 residues. With 3 bases removed from V and 3 bases from J, the gap between germline ends came to 15 bases. The CDR3: CASSSTDSSDTEAFF. The CDR3 nucleotides are TGCGCCAGCAGCTCCACCGACTCAAGTGACACTGAAGCTTTCTTT.

This clonotype came up many times. This rearrangement joins TRBV6-1 to TRBJ1-2; D is unclear. This CDR3 has 12 residues. V lost 2 bases to trimming and J lost 6 bases, with 7 bases between them. Germline values: CDR1 MNHNS, CDR2 SASEGT. In nucleotides, the CDR3 is TGTGCCAGCAGTGAATGGTTGGATGGCTACACCTTC. It specifies CASSEWLDGYTF.

The table lists this clonotype with many counts. This rearrangement joins TRBV7-2 to TRBJ2-7; TRBD2 is a possible D gene (7 bases). With 4 bases removed from V and 7 bases from J, the gap between germline ends came to 20 bases. This CDR3 has 15 residues. Germline CDR1 SGHTA, CDR2 FQGNSA. The CDR3 nucleotides are TGTGCCAGCAGCTCGAGGGGGAGGGGAGGGGAGGAGCAGTACTTC. Translated, it gives CASSSRGRGGEEQYF.

This clonotype was picked up many times. The V call is TRBV5-8, the J call TRBJ1-2; 9 nucleotides agree with TRBD1. The CDR3 is 14 amino acids. Germline loops: CDR1 SGHTS, CDR2 YDEGEE. V gave up 6 bases and J gave up 5 bases; unmatched junction bases: 8. The CDR3 DNA reads TGTGCCAGCATCGCGGACAGGGGATGGTATGGCTACACCTTC. It specifies CASIADRGWYGYTF.

The gene calls are TRBV7-6 and TRBJ1-1, with a tentative D call TRBD1 (5 bases). Germline V gives CDR1 SGHVS, CDR2 FNYEAQ. Trimming stripped 6 bases from V and 8 bases from J, with 22 bases between. CDR3 size: 15 residues. The CDR3 nucleotides are TGTGCCAGCAGTCACGCCGGGACGGGGGGGGAAGAAGCTTTCTTT. It is translated as CASSHAGTGGEEAFF.

Ten or more counts support this clonotype. The CDR3 region is CASSLAGEGEKLFF. As DNA, the CDR3 is TGCGCCAGCAGCTTGGCAGGGGAGGGTGAAAAACTGTTTTTT. The rearrangement joins TRBV5-1 to TRBJ1-4; a weak D match, TRBD1 (6 bases). The CDR3 has 14 residues. The germline V gene has CDR1 SGHRS and CDR2 YFSETQ. V gave up 0 bases and J gave up 7 bases, with 10 bases separating them.

This clonotype was found many times. This chain joins TRBV11-3 and TRBJ2-1; TRBD2 matches 7 bases. The junction had 11 bases not matched to a gene; V was cut back by 5 bases and J by 4 bases. The CDR3 sequence is 16 residues long. Looked up from germline, CDR1 is SGHNT and CDR2 is YENEEA. The chain's CDR3 is CASSQEASGPYNEQFF. In DNA, the CDR3 is TGTGCCAGCAGCCAAGAGGCTAGCGGCCCTTACAATGAGCAGTTCTTC.

This clonotype has a count of ten or more. V and J are TRBV6-2 or TRBV6-3 and TRBJ1-5; no definite D call. The CDR3 spans 14 residues. CDR1 MNHEY and CDR2 SVGEGT come from the germline V gene. V was trimmed by 2 bases and J by 5 bases, leaving 10 bases between them. Written as DNA, the CDR3 is TGTGCCAGCAGTTACGAGTCCAGTCATCAGCCCCAGCATTTT. It encodes CASSYESSHQPQHF.

This clonotype has a handful of counts. The V gene is TRBV6-1, the J gene TRBJ2-7; TRBD1 is a possible D gene (6 bases). V was shortened by 7 bases and J by 5 bases, with 12 bases between the two germline ends. Germline CDR1 is MNHNS and CDR2 is SASEGT. The CDR3 extends over 12 amino acids. CDR3: CASIGQGNEQYF. DNA of the CDR3: TGTGCCAGCATTGGCCAGGGGAACGAGCAGTACTTC.

The chain combines TRBV30 with TRBJ2-1; TRBD2 matches 10 bases. The ends lost 2 bases at V and 4 bases at J; junction bases unmatched: 14. The germline CDR1 and CDR2 sequences are GTSNPN and SVGIG (reference sequence). This CDR3 has 18 residues. CDR3 DNA sequence: TGTGCCTGGAGTAACCCTCTACGACTAGCGGGTGTTTACAATGAGCAGTTCTTC. Its protein product is CAWSNPLRLAGVYNEQFF.

This clonotype has at least ten counts. In nucleotides, the CDR3 is TGTGCCAGCAGCTTGGGGGGGCCGGGGAATTCACCCCTCCACTTT. This sequence encodes CASSLGGPGNSPLHF. The V and J genes are TRBV5-5 and TRBJ1-6; a possible D gene is TRBD1 (6 bases). Germline values: CDR1 SGHKS, CDR2 YYEKEE (reference sequence). Between the trimmed V and J ends, which lost 0 bases and 7 bases, there was a span of 11 bases. This CDR3 is 15 amino acids long.

This clonotype showed up many times. The chain links TRBV6-5 to TRBJ2-1, with 15 bases aligning to TRBD2. Losses at the gene ends were 0 bases for V and 9 bases for J; bases not matched to a gene: 9. The germline CDR1 and CDR2 sequences are MNHEY and SVGAGI. The CDR3 length is 18 residues. CDR3 sequence reads: CASSYSLRTSGRGGEQFF. The CDR3 DNA is TGTGCCAGCAGTTACTCCCTTCGGACTAGCGGGAGGGGGGGTGAGCAGTTCTTC.

This clonotype was observed at least ten times. The rearrangement links TRBV28 to TRBJ1-6; 9 bases map to TRBD1. V shed 10 bases and J 6 bases; nucleotides not matched to a gene: 4. The CDR3 consists of 13 residues. CDR1 is MDHEN and CDR2 is SYDVKM in the germline V gene. The CDR3 nucleotides read TGTGCCATATCGGGACAGGGTAATTCACCCCTCCACTTT. Translated: CAISGQGNSPLHF.

Ten or more counts support this clonotype. V gene TRBV20-1 combines with J gene TRBJ2-1, with D unresolved. Germline CDR1 and CDR2: DFQATT and SNEGSKA (reference sequence). V shed 3 bases and J shed 0 bases, with 15 bases lying between them. The CDR3 is made up of 16 amino acids. CDR3 nucleotide sequence: TGCAGTGCTAGTACCAGCTTGGGCCCCTCCTACAATGAGCAGTTCTTC. Translated: CSASTSLGPSYNEQFF.

This clonotype came up many times. The CDR3 sequence is CATDPGQTYEQYF. The CDR3 DNA reads TGTGCCACCGACCCGGGACAGACCTACGAGCAGTACTTC. The V gene is TRBV2, the J gene TRBJ2-7; 7 nucleotides line up with TRBD1. V dropped 10 bases and J dropped 2; count of bases not matched to a gene: 8. CDR1 SNHLY and CDR2 FYNNEI come from the germline V gene. The CDR3 contains 13 residues.

The chain has TRBV12-5 and TRBJ2-5; 13 bases match TRBD2. CDR3 length: 15 residues. The V gene's germline CDR1 is LGHNT and CDR2 FRNRAP. Germline trimming cut 6 bases from V and 3 bases from J; bases unmatched to any gene: 4. The CDR3 is CASGYGTSGKETQYF. The CDR3 coding sequence is TGTGCTAGTGGCTATGGGACTAGCGGGAAAGAGACCCAGTACTTC.

The chain recombines TRBV4-1 with TRBJ1-2; TRBD1 might be the D (6 bases). V was cut by 1 base and J by 4 bases, with 10 bases left in between. The CDR3 loop spans 14 amino acids. Germline CDR1 and CDR2: MGHRA and YSYEKL. The CDR3 region is CASSQVDSLYGYTF. The DNA of the CDR3 is TGCGCCAGCAGCCAAGTGGACAGCCTCTATGGCTACACCTTC.

This clonotype was seen ten or more times. V gene TRBV6-1 combines with J gene TRBJ1-4; D gene uncertain. Germline assignment: CDR1 MNHNS and CDR2 SASEGT. The CDR3 has 15 amino acids. Trimming left V 7 bases short and J 3 bases short, with 15 bases between. For the CDR3, the DNA is TGTGCCAGCACCCCCGACCGAGGCGCTAATGAAAAACTGTTTTTT. Protein product: CASTPDRGANEKLFF.

This clonotype was recorded many times. The J gene is TRBJ1-2, the V gene TRBV28; a possible D gene is TRBD1 (5 bases). V shed 8 bases and J shed 4 bases, with 11 bases lying between them. This CDR3 has 12 residues. Germline lookup yields CDR1 MDHEN and CDR2 SYDVKM. The CDR3 region is CASYLRGYGYTF. Here the CDR3 DNA reads TGTGCCAGCTACCTAAGGGGCTATGGCTACACCTTC.

This clonotype was seen repeatedly, ten times or more. The chain employs TRBV20-1 and TRBJ2-7, with 7 positions matching TRBD1. The CDR3 contains 11 residues. V shed 6 bases, J shed 5 bases, and the junction held 4 bases outside the gene matches. Looked up from germline, CDR1 is DFQATT and CDR2 is SNEGSKA (reference sequence). Here the CDR3 DNA reads TGCAGTGCGACAACAGGGGACGAGCAGTACTTC. It translates to CSATTGDEQYF.

There are many counts of this clonotype. The chain has TRBV20-1 and TRBJ2-3; D is uncertain. The CDR3 is 12 amino acids. The germline V gene encodes CDR1 DFQATT and CDR2 SNEGSKA (reference sequence). Trimming stripped 6 bases from V and 4 bases from J, with 11 bases between. CDR3 DNA: TGCAGTGCCCCAGCCGGCCCAGATACGCAGTATTTT. Translating gives CSAPAGPDTQYF.

The genes are TRBV2 and TRBJ1-6; D is uncertain. The CDR3 length is 17 residues. Trimming left V 2 bases short and J 0 bases short, with 11 bases between. Germline values: CDR1 SNHLY, CDR2 FYNNEI. Here the CDR3 DNA reads TGTGCCAGCAGTGAAAGGGCGGCTAGCTCCTATAATTCACCCCTCCACTTT. This translates into CASSERAASSYNSPLHF. The entire variable domain, with the rest obtained from reference TRBV2 and TRBJ1-6, is as follows: EPEVTQTPSHQVTQMGQEVILRCVPISNHLYFYWYRQILGQKVEFLVSFYNNEISEKSEIFDDQFSVERPDGSNFTLKIRSTKLEDSAMYFCASSERAASSYNSPLHFGNGTRLTVT.

The chain links TRBV6-5 to TRBJ2-1; TRBD1 matches 8 bases. CDR1 is MNHEY and CDR2 is SVGAGI in the germline V gene. The CDR3 has 18 amino acids. V was pared by 2 bases and J by 4 bases, with 13 bases of the junction left unmatched. The chain's CDR3 is CASSYDPRTGQVYNEQFF. The DNA of the CDR3 is TGTGCCAGCAGTTACGACCCAAGGACAGGGCAGGTTTACAATGAGCAGTTCTTC.

This clonotype occurred many times. The rearrangement links TRBV29-1 to TRBJ2-3, with 9 bases lining up with TRBD1. The CDR3 contains 16 residues. Germline loops: CDR1 SQVTM, CDR2 ANQGSEA. The V gene end was trimmed by 6 bases and the J gene end by 0 bases; junction bases not matched to a gene: 10. CDR3 in amino acids: CSVLRTGALSTDTQYF. Written as DNA, the CDR3 is TGCAGCGTCTTAAGGACAGGGGCCCTAAGCACAGATACGCAGTATTTT.

This clonotype appeared a few times. This may arise from a read error, as a much more abundant clone is one base away. The genes are TRBV12-3 or TRBV12-4 and TRBJ1-4; no firm D call. The CDR3 has 17 residues. The CDR3 loop is CASSLVYPGSPNEKPFF. CDR3 sequence (DNA): TGTGCCAGCAGTTTAGTATACCCAGGAAGTCCTAATGAAAAACCGTTTTTT.

The chain combines TRBV20-1 with TRBJ1-4; no clear D. The germline V gene has CDR1 DFQATT and CDR2 SNEGSKA (reference sequence). V dropped 5 bases and J dropped 8 bases, with 12 bases sitting between them. The CDR3 has 12 amino acids. For the CDR3, the DNA is TGCAGTGCTCCTTTCGGACCGGAAAAACTGTTTTTT. Its protein is CSAPFGPEKLFF.